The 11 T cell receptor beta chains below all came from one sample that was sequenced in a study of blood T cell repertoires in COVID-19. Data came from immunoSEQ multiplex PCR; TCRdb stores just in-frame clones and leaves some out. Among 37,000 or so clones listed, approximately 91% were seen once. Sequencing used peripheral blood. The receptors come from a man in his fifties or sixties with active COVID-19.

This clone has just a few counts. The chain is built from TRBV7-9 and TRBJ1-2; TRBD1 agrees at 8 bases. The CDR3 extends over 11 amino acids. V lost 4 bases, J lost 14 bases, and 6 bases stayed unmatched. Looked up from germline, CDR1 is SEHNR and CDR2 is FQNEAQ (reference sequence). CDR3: CASSSGQAATF. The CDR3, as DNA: TGTGCCAGCAGCTCGGGACAGGCCGCTACCTTC.

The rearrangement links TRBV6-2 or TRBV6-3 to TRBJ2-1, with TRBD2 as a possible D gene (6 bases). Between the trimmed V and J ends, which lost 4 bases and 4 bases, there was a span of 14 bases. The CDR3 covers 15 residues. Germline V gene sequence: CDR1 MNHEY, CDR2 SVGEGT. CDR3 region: CASSSVAVPYNEQFF. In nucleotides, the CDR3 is TGTGCCAGCAGTTCGGTAGCGGTACCTTACAATGAGCAGTTCTTC.

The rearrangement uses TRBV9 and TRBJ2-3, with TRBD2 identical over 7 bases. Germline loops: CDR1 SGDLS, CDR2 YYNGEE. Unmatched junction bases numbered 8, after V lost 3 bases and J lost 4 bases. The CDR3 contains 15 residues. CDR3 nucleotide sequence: TGTGCCAGCAGCGGTGGGGGGGTGGCGGCAGATACGCAGTATTTT. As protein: CASSGGGVAADTQYF.

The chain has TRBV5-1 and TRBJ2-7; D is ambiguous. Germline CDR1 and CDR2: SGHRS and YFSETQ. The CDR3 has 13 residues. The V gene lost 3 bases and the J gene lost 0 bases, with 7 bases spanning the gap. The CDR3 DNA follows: TGCGCCAGCAGCTCTCCCGGCTCCTACGAGCAGTACTTC. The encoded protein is CASSSPGSYEQYF.

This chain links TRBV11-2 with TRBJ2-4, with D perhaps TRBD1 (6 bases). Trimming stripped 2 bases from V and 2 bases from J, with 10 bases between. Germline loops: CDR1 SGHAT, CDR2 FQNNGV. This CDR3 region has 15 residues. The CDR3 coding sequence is TGTGCCAGCAGCTTAAGGGGGAGAACCAAAAACATTCAGTACTTC. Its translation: CASSLRGRTKNIQYF.

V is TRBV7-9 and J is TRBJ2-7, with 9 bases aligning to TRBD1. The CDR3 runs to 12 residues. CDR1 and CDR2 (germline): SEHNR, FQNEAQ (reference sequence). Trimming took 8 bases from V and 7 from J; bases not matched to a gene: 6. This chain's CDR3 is CASGTGPWEQYF. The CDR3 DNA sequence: TGTGCCAGCGGGACAGGGCCCTGGGAGCAGTACTTC.

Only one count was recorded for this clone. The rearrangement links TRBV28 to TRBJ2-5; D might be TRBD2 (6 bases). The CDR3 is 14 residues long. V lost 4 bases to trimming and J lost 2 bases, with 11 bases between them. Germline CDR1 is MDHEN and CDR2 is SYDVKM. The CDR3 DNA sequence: TGTGCCAGCAGTTCACCGGGGGTTCAAGAGACCCAGTACTTC. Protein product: CASSSPGVQETQYF.

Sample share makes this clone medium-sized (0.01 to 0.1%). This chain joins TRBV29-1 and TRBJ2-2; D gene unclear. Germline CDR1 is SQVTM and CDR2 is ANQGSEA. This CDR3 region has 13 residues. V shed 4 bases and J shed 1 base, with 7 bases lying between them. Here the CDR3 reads CSVGRQNTGELFF. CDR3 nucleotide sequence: TGCAGCGTTGGGCGACAGAACACCGGGGAGCTGTTTTTT.

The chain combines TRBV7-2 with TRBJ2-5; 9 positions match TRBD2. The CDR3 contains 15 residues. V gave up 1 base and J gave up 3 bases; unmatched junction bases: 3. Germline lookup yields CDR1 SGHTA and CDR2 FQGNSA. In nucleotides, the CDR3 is TGTGCCAGCAGCTTAGTTGCGGGAGGGGAAGAGACCCAGTACTTC. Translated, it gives CASSLVAGGEETQYF.

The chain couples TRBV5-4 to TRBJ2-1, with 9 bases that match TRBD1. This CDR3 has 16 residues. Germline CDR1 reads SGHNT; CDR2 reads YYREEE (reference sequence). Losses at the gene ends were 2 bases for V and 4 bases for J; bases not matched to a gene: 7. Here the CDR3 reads CASSLYGQGLYNEQFF. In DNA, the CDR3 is TGTGCCAGCAGCTTATACGGACAGGGGCTTTACAATGAGCAGTTCTTC. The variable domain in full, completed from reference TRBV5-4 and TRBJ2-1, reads ETGVTQSPTHLIKTRGQQVTLRCSSQSGHNTVSWYQQALGQGPQFIFQYYREEENGRGNFPPRFSGLQFPNYSSELNVNALELDDSALYLCASSLYGQGLYNEQFFGPGTRLTVL.

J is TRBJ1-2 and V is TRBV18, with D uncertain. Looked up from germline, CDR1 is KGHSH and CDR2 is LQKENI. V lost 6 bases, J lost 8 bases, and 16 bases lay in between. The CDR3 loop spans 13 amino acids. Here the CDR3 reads CASSPTSSGGYTF. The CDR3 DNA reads TGTGCCAGCTCTCCGACAAGTTCTGGCGGCTACACCTTC.